Each of the 10 T cell receptor beta chains below was sequenced from the same sample in a study of early T cells in non-severe SARS-CoV-2 infection. TCRdb independently ran MiXCR on the 5' RACE reads; one entry per CDR3 protein. Of fewer than 80,000 distinct CDR3 sequences in the sample, about 12% were seen once. Sequencing was performed on whole blood, taken at baseline. The receptors originated from an adult who was a healthcare worker with PCR-confirmed SARS-CoV-2 infection or an uninfected control (not recorded which). The donor label of this sample is uncertain.

In its sample, this clonotype was seen many times. V is TRBV7-6 and J is TRBJ2-5, with 10 bases fitting TRBD1. The CDR3 loop spans 17 amino acids. Germline CDR1 reads SGHVS; CDR2 reads FNYEAQ. Losses at the gene ends were 2 bases for V and 7 bases for J; bases not matched to a gene: 13. DNA of the CDR3: TGTGCCAGCAGCTTAACCTCCGGGACAGGGGCCGGGGGGACCCAGTACTTC. This encodes CASSLTSGTGAGGTQYF.

This sequence joins TRBV21-1 and TRBJ1-2; the D call of TRBD1 is as the table states it, not checked on the DNA. TRBV21-1 is reported as a pseudogene. CDR3 length: 16 residues. In nucleotides, the CDR3 is TGTGCCAGCCCGACCCGCCAAGGGCAGGGACACTATGGCTACACCTTC. Amino acid sequence: CASPTRQGQGHYGYTF.

This clonotype has only a few counts. The rearrangement joins TRBV7-8 to TRBJ2-2, with D unclear. The CDR3 runs to 14 residues. Germline CDR1 reads SGHVS; CDR2 reads FQNEAQ. V was cut by 5 bases and J by 6 bases, with 13 bases left in between. This CDR3 is CASSHSRAPGELFF. The DNA for the CDR3 is TGTGCCAGCAGCCATTCCCGGGCCCCCGGGGAGCTGTTTTTT.

On this clonotype: A much larger clone differs by one base, so this may be a read error. The chain couples TRBV5-8 to TRBJ2-3, with D possibly matching TRBD1 (6 bases). CDR3 length: 15 residues. Trimming removed 4 bases at V and 3 bases at J, with 15 bases between. Germline CDR1 and CDR2: SGHTS and YDEGEE. The CDR3 nucleotides read TGTGCCAGCAGCATAGACAGGTCCTTGACAGATACGCAGTATTTT. It is translated as CASSIDRSLTDTQYF.

The chain couples TRBV29-1 to TRBJ1-1; no definite D call. The CDR3 runs 12 residues. Between the trimmed V and J ends, which lost 6 bases and 0 bases, there was a span of 8 bases. The germline CDR1 and CDR2 sequences are SQVTM and ANQGSEA. The CDR3 DNA is TGCAGCGTCTATCAGATGAACACTGAAGCTTTCTTT. Translating it yields CSVYQMNTEAFF.

The chain joins TRBV27 to TRBJ1-1; TRBD1 is a possible D gene (6 bases). V lost 8 bases and J 5 bases, leaving 12 bases between the germline ends. The germline gives CDR1 MNHEY, CDR2 SMNVEV (reference sequence). The CDR3 consists of 12 residues. CDR3 bases: TGTGCCAGCTATTCAGGGGATACTGAAGCTTTCTTT. Translating it yields CASYSGDTEAFF.

Here the CDR3 reads CASSLGAGVHEQYV. CDR3 coding DNA: TGTGCCAGCAGTTTAGGTGCCGGGGTGCACGAGCAGTACGTC. The rearrangement joins TRBV12-3 or TRBV12-4 to TRBJ2-7; a weak D match, TRBD2 (5 bases). CDR3 length equals 14 residues. V was shortened by 1 base and J by 5 bases, with 12 bases between the two germline ends.

The chain has TRBV2 and TRBJ1-1; TRBD1 aligns across 9 bases. V lost 3 bases to trimming and J lost 6 bases; unmatched junction nucleotides: 11. The CDR3 extends over 16 amino acids. The germline gives CDR1 SNHLY, CDR2 FYNNEI. CDR3 in DNA: TGTGCCAGCAGTGAGTTGGCAGGGGACAGGGCTCCTGAAGCTTTCTTT. Protein: CASSELAGDRAPEAFF. The full variable domain, with the rest looked up from reference TRBV2 and TRBJ1-1, is EPEVTQTPSHQVTQMGQEVILRCVPISNHLYFYWYRQILGQKVEFLVSFYNNEISEKSEIFDDQFSVERPDGSNFTLKIRSTKLEDSAMYFCASSELAGDRAPEAFFGQGTRLTVV.

The V call is TRBV2, the J call TRBJ2-5; possibly TRBD1 or TRBD2 for D (5 bases each). The germline V gene has CDR1 SNHLY and CDR2 FYNNEI. CDR3 size: 14 residues. Trimming cost V 6 bases and J 2 bases, with 13 bases left between them. CDR3 DNA: TGTGCCAGCAGCGGGGACGCTGCTCAAGAGACCCAGTACTTC. It encodes CASSGDAAQETQYF.

This clonotype was picked up a small number of times. The chain links TRBV7-2 to TRBJ1-3; D is possibly TRBD1 (6 bases). Per germline, CDR1 SGHTA and CDR2 FQGNSA. This CDR3 is 20 amino acids long. V lost 4 bases and J lost 0, with 25 bases in between. The CDR3 nucleotides read TGTGCCAGCAGCTCCCGGGGGGGGCAGGGTTCGGGACGCTCTGGAAACACCATATATTTT. Protein sequence: CASSSRGGQGSGRSGNTIYF.